One and the same sample provided the 30 T cell receptor beta chains below, sequenced in a study of shared clonotypes between healthy human individuals. Assay used: immunoSEQ multiplex PCR; TCRdb lists only in-frame clones, some missing. The data hold approximately 1,500,000 clones, with roughly 97% observed a single time. The specimen was naive CD4+ T cells sorted from blood. Subset in this sample: CD45RA+ positively selected. The receptor source for this set is a man aged 25 to 45 in good health.

The chain uses TRBV19 and TRBJ2-5; a weak D match, TRBD2 (6 bases). This CDR3 region has 15 residues. The germline V gene encodes CDR1 LNHDA and CDR2 SQIVND (reference sequence). V lost 5 bases and J lost 5, with 18 bases in between. For the CDR3, the DNA is TGTGCCAGTAGTTGGGCTTTGGGGGGTAGGGAGACCCAGTACTTC. This translates into CASSWALGGRETQYF.

V usage is TRBV28 and J usage is TRBJ1-5; 10 bases map to TRBD1. Per the germline V gene, CDR1 is MDHEN and CDR2 is SYDVKM. V dropped 6 bases and J dropped 0; count of bases not matched to a gene: 5. This CDR3 has 16 residues. The chain's CDR3 is CASRYGTGDSNQPQHF. DNA of the CDR3: TGTGCCAGCAGGTACGGGACAGGGGATAGCAATCAGCCCCAGCATTTT.

Points on this clone: This same CDR3 is encoded by further DNA sequences in the sample. This chain joins TRBV9 and TRBJ1-3; no clear D gene. The CDR3 is 15 residues long. Germline CDR1 SGDLS, CDR2 YYNGEE. V was trimmed by 4 bases and J by 1 base, leaving 12 bases between them. The CDR3, as DNA: TGTGCCAGCAGCCCCGATGGAGATTCTGGAAACACCATATATTTT. Residues: CASSPDGDSGNTIYF.

The genes are TRBV2 and TRBJ2-7, with 7 bases identical to TRBD1. CDR3 length equals 15 residues. Unmatched junction bases numbered 9, after V lost 6 bases and J lost 1 base. The germline gives CDR1 SNHLY, CDR2 FYNNEI. CDR3 in amino acids: CASRERGTASYEQYF. The CDR3 DNA reads as TGTGCCAGCAGAGAGCGTGGGACAGCATCCTACGAGCAGTACTTC.

CDR3 bases: TGCAGCGTCCTGGGAGGTAAGGCCCTACCTGGAGAGCAGTACTTC. It translates to CSVLGGKALPGEQYF. The chain couples TRBV29-1 to TRBJ2-7, with D perhaps matching TRBD2 (6 bases). Trimming removed 6 bases from V and 7 bases from J, with 25 bases in between. Germline V CDR1 and CDR2: SQVTM, ANQGSEA. The CDR3 is made up of 15 amino acids.

The CDR3 DNA reads as TGTGCCAGCGGGTGGCGGGACTCGTACCAAGAGACCCAGTACTTC. It translates to CASGWRDSYQETQYF. The V gene is TRBV2, the J gene TRBJ2-5; weak D call: TRBD2 (6 bases). The germline V and J ends were trimmed by 8 bases and 0 bases, with 16 bases remaining between them. The germline gives CDR1 SNHLY, CDR2 FYNNEI. There are 15 residues in the CDR3.

V and J are TRBV7-9 and TRBJ2-2; D gene uncertain. CDR1 is SEHNR, CDR2 FQNEAQ, per germline (reference sequence). The CDR3 runs 14 residues. V was pared by 4 bases and J by 6 bases, with 12 bases between. The CDR3 DNA reads as TGTGCCAGCAGCTCGCCGGTTAGAGCCGGGGAGCTGTTTTTT. As protein: CASSSPVRAGELFF.

The chain recombines TRBV11-1 with TRBJ2-1; D might be TRBD2 (7 bases). CDR3 length equals 17 residues. V was pared by 3 bases and J by 8 bases, with 23 bases between. The V gene's germline CDR1 is SGHAT and CDR2 FQDESV (reference sequence). In DNA, the CDR3 is TGTGCCAGCAGCTTTCCAACAGGGAGGGGATTTCAAGATGAGCAGTTCTTC. As protein: CASSFPTGRGFQDEQFF.

The gene calls are TRBV9 and TRBJ2-3, with 8 bases identical to TRBD2. The CDR3 consists of 16 residues. The germline gives CDR1 SGDLS, CDR2 YYNGEE. Trimming at V came to 0 bases and at J to 3 bases, leaving 6 bases not matched to a gene. CDR3 bases: TGTGCCAGCAGCGTAGTTTCTAGCGGGTTGACAGATACGCAGTATTTT. The encoded protein is CASSVVSSGLTDTQYF.

The chain joins TRBV7-2 to TRBJ1-5, with D perhaps TRBD1 (6 bases). The V gene's germline CDR1 is SGHTA and CDR2 FQGNSA. Trimming removed 5 bases at V and 4 bases at J, with 18 bases between. The CDR3 has 16 amino acids. CDR3 loop: CASSDARGRINQPQHF. DNA of the CDR3: TGTGCCAGCAGCGATGCTAGGGGGAGGATTAATCAGCCCCAGCATTTT.

The V call is TRBV15, the J call TRBJ2-7, with 7 bases that match TRBD1. The CDR3 is 14 amino acids. Trimming took 3 bases from V and 2 from J; bases not matched to a gene: 4. The germline CDR1 and CDR2 sequences are LNHNV and YYDKDF (reference sequence). In nucleotides, the CDR3 is TGTGCCACCAGCAGGCCGGGACAGACCTACGAGCAGTACTTC. This codes for CATSRPGQTYEQYF.

The chain joins TRBV28 to TRBJ2-1; maybe TRBD1 (6 bases). Per the germline V gene, CDR1 is MDHEN and CDR2 is SYDVKM. This CDR3 has 16 residues. Trimming removed 6 bases from V and 1 base from J, with 16 bases in between. DNA for the CDR3: TGTGCCAGCAGGTCATCGTCAGGGGAGTCCTACAATGAGCAGTTCTTC. Its translation is CASRSSSGESYNEQFF.

The chain combines TRBV7-8 with TRBJ2-1; weak D call: TRBD1 (5 bases). With 1 base removed from V and 0 bases from J, the gap between germline ends came to 7 bases. This CDR3 has 15 amino acids. CDR1 is SGHVS and CDR2 is FQNEAQ in the germline V gene. The CDR3 DNA sequence: TGTGCCAGCAGCTTAGTACAGGCCTCCTACAATGAGCAGTTCTTC. Translation gives CASSLVQASYNEQFF.

The chain combines TRBV7-6 with TRBJ2-3, with 7 bases matching TRBD2. The trim removed 5 bases at V and 2 bases at J, leaving 10 bases unmatched. Germline V gives CDR1 SGHVS, CDR2 FNYEAQ. CDR3 length equals 16 residues. The CDR3 loop reads CASSIVGTTSTDTQYF. As DNA, the CDR3 is TGTGCCAGCAGCATCGTAGGGACTACATCCACAGATACGCAGTATTTT.

Worth noting for this clone: The junction does not match germline at one end; this may be a read error. This chain connects TRBV7-6 to TRBJ1-1; D is undetermined. The CDR3 sequence is 13 residues long. Per the germline V gene, CDR1 is SGHVS and CDR2 is FNYEAQ. For the CDR3, the DNA is TGTGCCAGCAGCCCCATTATCGGACGAGTCGCGCTCTTT. It is translated as CASSPIIGRVALF.

CDR3 amino acids: CASSLSRGPPQHF. The DNA for the CDR3 is TGTGCCAGCAGTTTATCACGGGGTCCGCCCCAGCATTTT. The chain is built from TRBV28 and TRBJ1-5; D not resolved. This CDR3 spans 13 amino acids. V was cut by 1 base and J by 9 bases, with 10 bases left in between. Germline V gives CDR1 MDHEN, CDR2 SYDVKM. Full variable domain (outside the CDR3, taken from reference TRBV28 and TRBJ1-5): DVKVTQSSRYLVKRTGEKVFLECVQDMDHENMFWYRQDPGLGLRLIYFSYDVKMKEKGDIPEGYSVSREKKERFSLILESASTNQTSMYLCASSLSRGPPQHFGDGTRLSIL.

This chain links TRBV9 with TRBJ1-1; no definite D call. V lost 4 bases and J lost 4, with 23 bases in between. Germline assignment: CDR1 SGDLS and CDR2 YYNGEE. The CDR3 totals 17 residues. The CDR3 is CASSPDPFDRMGTEAFF. CDR3 nucleotides: TGTGCCAGCAGCCCTGACCCCTTCGATCGGATGGGCACTGAAGCTTTCTTT. Using reference TRBV9 and TRBJ1-1 for the parts outside the CDR3, the full variable domain is DSGVTQTPKHLITATGQRVTLRCSPRSGDLSVYWYQQSLDQGLQFLIQYYNGEERAKGNILERFSAQQFPDLHSELNLSSLELGDSALYFCASSPDPFDRMGTEAFFGQGTRLTVV.

This clone was found once. The chain joins TRBV5-4 to TRBJ2-3; D gene unclear. This CDR3 is 15 amino acids long. The germline V gene has CDR1 SGHNT and CDR2 YYREEE (reference sequence). V lost 3 bases, J lost 10 bases, and 21 bases lay in between. In nucleotides, the CDR3 is TGTGCCAGCAGCTCACCAGTTGCCCCGCAACGAGCGCAGTATTTT. Translated: CASSSPVAPQRAQYF.

The chain employs TRBV7-7 and TRBJ2-1, with TRBD1 identical over 7 bases. The CDR3 loop spans 12 amino acids. The germline CDR1 and CDR2 sequences are SSHAT and FNYEAQ (reference sequence). The CDR3 loop reads CAVGDSYNEQFF. The CDR3 nucleotides read TGTGCTGTAGGGGACAGCTACAATGAGCAGTTCTTC.

The V call is TRBV5-1, the J call TRBJ2-7; 7 bases fit TRBD1. From germline, CDR1 is SGHRS and CDR2 YFSETQ. The CDR3 extends over 15 amino acids. Trimming removed 3 bases from V and 0 bases from J; junction bases left unmatched: 6. CDR3 loop: CASSSDWDSSYEQYF. The CDR3 region has the DNA TGCGCCAGCAGCTCGGATTGGGACAGCTCCTACGAGCAGTACTTC.

The CDR3 nucleotides are TGCGCCAGCAGCCAGGGGGCAATGAACACTGAAGCTTTCTTT. It codes for CASSQGAMNTEAFF. The V call is TRBV4-3, the J call TRBJ1-1; TRBD1 is a possible D gene (6 bases). The CDR3 loop spans 14 amino acids. Germline values: CDR1 LGHNA, CDR2 YSLEER. Trimming shortened V by 3 bases and J by 0 bases, and 8 bases separated the two germline ends.

The V call is TRBV10-3, the J call TRBJ2-5; D is unresolved. Germline V gene data show CDR1 as ENHRY and CDR2 as SYGVKD. Trimming stripped 7 bases from V and 2 bases from J, with 11 bases between. There are 13 residues in the CDR3. The CDR3 bases are TGTGCCATCAACGGGCATCATCAAGAGACCCAGTACTTC. Encoded protein: CAINGHHQETQYF.

The chain carries TRBV5-1 and TRBJ1-2, with 9 bases that match TRBD1. V lost 6 bases, J lost 13 bases, and 13 bases stayed unmatched. The CDR3 is made up of 13 amino acids. The germline V gene encodes CDR1 SGHRS and CDR2 YFSETQ. CDR3 DNA sequence: TGCGCCAGCACCACCGGACAGGGGAGGCTAGTCACCTTC. It yields the protein CASTTGQGRLVTF. Full variable domain (missing parts from reference TRBV5-1 and TRBJ1-2): KAGVTQTPRYLIKTRGQQVTLSCSPISGHRSVSWYQQTPGQGLQFLFEYFSETQRNKGNFPGRFSGRQFSNSRSEMNVSTLELGDSALYLCASTTGQGRLVTFGSGTRLTVV.

This clone was picked up one time. The same CDR3 can be traced to other DNA sequences in this sample. The rearrangement links TRBV5-1 to TRBJ1-1; the D gene is possibly TRBD1 (6 bases). In germline, CDR1 is SGHRS, CDR2 YFSETQ. CDR3 size: 15 residues. The V gene lost 0 bases and the J gene lost 4 bases, with 13 bases spanning the gap. CDR3 region: CASSLEPGAGTEAFF. The CDR3 DNA reads TGCGCCAGCAGCTTGGAACCAGGGGCGGGCACTGAAGCTTTCTTT.

This rearrangement joins TRBV5-1 to TRBJ1-4; D unresolved. V was cut by 2 bases and J by 0 bases, with 17 bases left in between. The germline V gene encodes CDR1 SGHRS and CDR2 YFSETQ. The CDR3 spans 18 residues. The CDR3 region is CASSFSGGGGATNEKLFF. CDR3 bases: TGCGCCAGCAGCTTCAGCGGCGGAGGTGGCGCAACTAATGAAAAACTGTTTTTT. Looking up the rest from reference TRBV5-1 and TRBJ1-4 gives the full variable domain: KAGVTQTPRYLIKTRGQQVTLSCSPISGHRSVSWYQQTPGQGLQFLFEYFSETQRNKGNFPGRFSGRQFSNSRSEMNVSTLELGDSALYLCASSFSGGGGATNEKLFFGSGTQLSVL.

V gene TRBV13 combines with J gene TRBJ2-1; 8 nucleotides match TRBD1. The V gene end was trimmed by 3 bases and the J gene end by 3 bases; junction bases not matched to a gene: 7. The CDR3 extends over 16 amino acids. Per the germline V gene, CDR1 is PRHDT and CDR2 is FYEKMQ (reference sequence). The CDR3: CASSLARTGIYNEQFF. The CDR3 DNA sequence: TGTGCCAGCAGCTTGGCCCGGACAGGGATCTACAATGAGCAGTTCTTC.

The chain is built from TRBV6-6 and TRBJ2-1; D gene uncertain. Per germline, CDR1 MNHNY and CDR2 SVGAGI (reference sequence). The CDR3 runs 12 residues. V dropped 6 bases and J dropped 5 bases, with 8 bases sitting between them. As DNA, the CDR3 is TGTGCCAGCAGCCCGTCCCACAATGAGCAGTTCTTC. Translated: CASSPSHNEQFF.

The chain uses TRBV6-6 and TRBJ1-1; the D is unclear. Germline CDR1 MNHNY, CDR2 SVGAGI (reference sequence). V lost 1 base to trimming and J lost 6 bases, with 15 bases between them. The CDR3 totals 15 residues. The chain's CDR3 is CASSYLDRSFPEAFF. Here the CDR3 DNA reads TGTGCCAGCAGTTACTTAGACCGGTCTTTCCCTGAAGCTTTCTTT.

The chain couples TRBV19 to TRBJ1-2; 9 positions match TRBD1. Trimming removed 5 bases from V and 4 bases from J; junction bases left unmatched: 11. CDR1 LNHDA and CDR2 SQIVND come from the germline V gene (reference sequence). This CDR3 region has 16 residues. CDR3 nucleotides: TGTGCCAGTAGTGTACAGGGGGCGAGTTCTATCTATGGCTACACCTTC. Protein product: CASSVQGASSIYGYTF.

The genes are TRBV28 and TRBJ2-2; D is possibly TRBD1 (6 bases). The V gene's germline CDR1 is MDHEN and CDR2 SYDVKM. This CDR3 comprises 11 residues. CDR3 protein: CGARGTGELFF. The CDR3 DNA reads TGTGGTGCCAGGGGCACCGGGGAGCTGTTTTTT.